This section outlines one T cell receptor beta chain sequence together with its context. The antigen is unknown. Next came a second PCR, run for 7 to 11 cycles, which used a sample-barcoded 5' primer along with a J-beta primer mix. TCRdb reprocessed the 5' RACE reads with MiXCR, giving one entry per CDR3 protein. The sample lists hundreds of thousands of distinct CDR3 sequences, 44% seen once, with about 19% in the top ten. CDR1 is KGHSH, CDR2 LQKENI, per germline. This CDR3 region has 13 residues. The V and J ends lost 2 bases and 0 bases respectively, with 4 bases between them. These data belong to a study of blood T cells in healthy people across ages. General observations from the study: It was held that diversity estimates obtained from one million T cells represented underestimates. More naive CD4+ cells and higher diversity were found in long-lived than in aged donors.

Each sample used at least 6 million PBMCs. RNA extraction gave at least 6 micrograms of total RNA per sample. This rearrangement joins TRBV18 to TRBJ1-2; no clear D. This sequence originates from a man in his sixties in good health. The material sequenced was blood. CDR3 sequence (DNA): TGTGCCAGCTCACCATCGTCTAACTATGGCTACACCTTC. Its translation is CASSPSSNYGYTF.